The 25 T cell receptor beta chains in this list originate from one sample, sequenced in a study of blood T cell repertoires in COVID-19. Clones were sequenced by immunoSEQ multiplex PCR, and TCRdb holds only the in-frame ones, with some missing. This sample has fewer than 350,000 clones, with roughly 89% found just once. The specimen was PBMCs or T cells enriched from blood (not recorded which). The receptors were gathered from a man aged 60 to 69 who had recovered from COVID-19.

This clone was recorded a few times. CDR3 DNA sequence: TGTGCCAAGCAGACCGGGACAGGGGCGCGGAATGGCTACACCTTC. This gives the protein CAKQTGTGARNGYTF. The V gene is TRBV19, the J gene TRBJ1-2; 10 bases align to TRBD1. Trimming at V came to 10 bases and at J to 6 bases, leaving 14 bases not matched to a gene. The V gene's germline CDR1 is LNHDA and CDR2 SQIVND (reference sequence). The CDR3 contains 15 residues. The full variable domain, its missing parts supplied by reference TRBV19 and TRBJ1-2, is DGGITQSPKYLFRKEGQNVTLSCEQNLNHDAMYWYRQDPGQGLRLIYYSQIVNDFQKGDIAEGYSVSREKKESFPLTVTSAQKNPTAFYLCAKQTGTGARNGYTFGSGTRLTVV.

This clone came up once. This chain connects TRBV3-1 (or the pseudogene TRBV3-2) to TRBJ1-6; 7 positions match TRBD1. V dropped 4 bases and J dropped 8; count of bases not matched to a gene: 8. This CDR3 has 15 residues. The germline gives CDR1 LGHDT, CDR2 YNNKEL (reference sequence). CDR3 nucleotides: TGTGCCAGCAGCCCACAGGGGTGGTCAGATTCACCCCTCCACTTT. Residues: CASSPQGWSDSPLHF.

The rearrangement uses TRBV19 and TRBJ2-1; 10 bases map to TRBD2. Germline CDR1 LNHDA, CDR2 SQIVND (reference sequence). With V trimmed by 4 bases and J by 9 bases, 12 bases remained unmatched. The CDR3 has 16 residues. The CDR3 DNA reads as TGTGCCAGTAGTACCACCTTAGCGGGAGGAAACGGTGAGCAGTTCTTC. Protein sequence: CASSTTLAGGNGEQFF. The whole variable domain, filled in from reference TRBV19 and TRBJ2-1, reads DGGITQSPKYLFRKEGQNVTLSCEQNLNHDAMYWYRQDPGQGLRLIYYSQIVNDFQKGDIAEGYSVSREKKESFPLTVTSAQKNPTAFYLCASSTTLAGGNGEQFFGPGTRLTVL.

The chain links TRBV4-2 to TRBJ2-3; TRBD1 matches at 7 bases. Trimming cost V 1 base and J 1 base; bases outside gene matches: 5. The CDR3 consists of 16 residues. Germline V CDR1 and CDR2: LGHNA, YNFKEQ. The DNA of the CDR3 is TGTGCCAGCAGCCAAGCAACCCAGGGGGGCACAGATACGCAGTATTTT. This translates into CASSQATQGGTDTQYF.

The V call is TRBV6-6, the J call TRBJ1-6; no definite D call. Trimming pared 6 bases from V and 7 bases from J, leaving 16 bases between. CDR3 length equals 15 residues. CDR1 is MNHNY, CDR2 SVGAGI, per germline (reference sequence). The CDR3 coding sequence is TGTGCCAGCAGCCATCTACGGGGAAAGAATTCACCCCTCCACTTT. This sequence encodes CASSHLRGKNSPLHF.

This clone was recorded once. Other DNA sequences in the sample encode the same CDR3. The rearrangement joins TRBV2 to TRBJ2-3; TRBD1 is a possible D gene (5 bases). Trimming took off 3 bases at V and 3 bases at J, with 10 bases between the two ends. This CDR3 has 14 amino acids. Germline V gives CDR1 SNHLY, CDR2 FYNNEI. CDR3 amino acids: CASSDREGTDTQYF. CDR3 bases: TGTGCCAGCAGTGACAGGGAAGGGACAGATACGCAGTATTTT.

The chain links TRBV5-6 to TRBJ1-4, with unresolved D. Germline lookup yields CDR1 SGHDT and CDR2 YYEEEE. V was cut by 3 bases and J by 0 bases, with 6 bases left in between. The length of the CDR3 is 14 residues. This CDR3 is CASSSVATNEKLFF. In DNA, the CDR3 is TGTGCCAGCAGCTCAGTTGCAACTAATGAAAAACTGTTTTTT. Based on the CDR3 plus reference TRBV5-6 and TRBJ1-4, the full variable domain is DAGVTQSPTHLIKTRGQQVTLRCSPKSGHDTVSWYQQALGQGPQFIFQYYEEEERQRGNFPDRFSGHQFPNYSSELNVNALLLGDSALYLCASSSVATNEKLFFGSGTQLSVL.

This chain connects TRBV24-1 to TRBJ2-6; maybe TRBD1 (7 bases). The CDR3 loop spans 16 amino acids. Germline loops: CDR1 KGHDR, CDR2 SFDVKD. Trimming cost V 10 bases and J 0 bases, with 15 bases left between them. CDR3 nucleotide sequence: TGTGCCACGGAGGGACAGACCTTCTCTGGGGCCAACGTCCTGACTTTC. It is translated as CATEGQTFSGANVLTF.

The chain carries TRBV5-1 and TRBJ2-1; TRBD2 is a possible D gene (5 bases). Per the germline V gene, CDR1 is SGHRS and CDR2 is YFSETQ. The V gene lost 1 base and the J gene lost 1 base, with 12 bases spanning the gap. The CDR3 runs to 16 residues. The CDR3 is CASSLTSLLSYNEQFF. CDR3 DNA: TGCGCCAGCAGCTTGACTAGTTTATTGTCCTACAATGAGCAGTTCTTC.

The rearrangement links TRBV19 to TRBJ2-3; a weak D match, TRBD1 (6 bases). Trimming stripped 7 bases from V and 0 bases from J, with 8 bases between. This CDR3 has 13 residues. The germline V gene has CDR1 LNHDA and CDR2 SQIVND (reference sequence). CDR3 sequence: CASTDRSTDTQYF. The CDR3 DNA follows: TGTGCCAGTACGGACAGAAGCACAGATACGCAGTATTTT.

The rearrangement uses TRBV6-6 and TRBJ1-5, with TRBD1 identical over 12 bases. The CDR3 has 15 residues. With 8 bases clipped from V and 7 bases from J, the junction kept 9 bases outside the gene matches. Per the germline V gene, CDR1 is MNHNY and CDR2 is SVGAGI (reference sequence). CDR3 region: CASGLGDRGRQPQHF. CDR3 coding DNA: TGTGCCAGCGGCTTAGGGGACAGGGGGCGACAGCCCCAGCATTTT.

This clone showed up just once. The rearrangement uses TRBV6-1 and TRBJ1-6; D perhaps matches TRBD1 (6 bases). V lost 3 bases to trimming and J lost 6 bases, with 12 bases between them. Germline V lookup: CDR1 MNHNS, CDR2 SASEGT. There are 15 residues in the CDR3. The CDR3 coding sequence is TGTGCCAGCAGTGAGAGGACAGAAGCTAATTCACCCCTCCACTTT. The encoded protein is CASSERTEANSPLHF.

The rearrangement links TRBV4-1 to TRBJ2-1; 9 bases are shared with TRBD1. The CDR3 is made up of 18 amino acids. V shed 5 bases and J 1 base; nucleotides not matched to a gene: 12. CDR1 and CDR2 (germline): MGHRA, YSYEKL. The CDR3 DNA sequence: TGCGCCAGCAGCTCCAACCGATGGGACAGGGCTTCCTACAATGAGCAGTTCTTC. Translation gives CASSSNRWDRASYNEQFF.

This clone has just one count. The V gene is TRBV29-1, the J gene TRBJ1-5; TRBD1 matches at 7 bases. The CDR3 consists of 14 residues. J was trimmed by 1 base and V by 6 bases; bases with no gene match: 6. Germline CDR1 SQVTM, CDR2 ANQGSEA. The CDR3 nucleotides read TGCAGCGTGGGGGCAGGGGGGAGCAATCAGCCCCAGCATTTT. It is translated as CSVGAGGSNQPQHF.

J is TRBJ1-4 and V is TRBV28, with D hard to call. CDR1 and CDR2 from the germline V gene are MDHEN and SYDVKM. Trimming removed 1 base at V and 4 bases at J, with 10 bases between. This CDR3 is built from 15 residues. DNA of the CDR3: TGTGCCAGCAGTTTATCGCCTCACAGTAATGAAAAACTGTTTTTT. Encoded protein: CASSLSPHSNEKLFF.

CDR3 coding DNA: TGTGCCAGCAGTTTGCCAGGGGGATCTGGCTACACCTTC. Amino acid sequence: CASSLPGGSGYTF. V and J are TRBV28 and TRBJ1-2; 7 bases are shared with TRBD1. V shed 3 bases, J shed 7 bases, and the junction held 5 bases outside the gene matches. The CDR3 loop spans 13 amino acids. CDR1 is MDHEN, CDR2 SYDVKM, per germline.

The rearrangement uses TRBV3-1 (or the pseudogene TRBV3-2) and TRBJ1-5; D is possibly TRBD1 (6 bases). Trimming took off 4 bases at V and 7 bases at J, with 8 bases between the two ends. The CDR3 has 12 amino acids. CDR1 LGHDT and CDR2 YNNKEL come from the germline V gene (reference sequence). The CDR3 region is CASSLQGQPQHF. The CDR3 nucleotides read TGTGCCAGCAGCCTCCAGGGGCAGCCCCAGCATTTT.

The chain has TRBV21-1 and TRBJ2-7; TRBD2, the table's D call, was not compared with the DNA. TRBV21-1 is given as a pseudogene. The CDR3 consists of 15 residues. CDR3 nucleotide sequence: TGTGCCAGCAGCAAGGCTAGCGGGAGGACGGGCGAGCAGTACTTC. Its protein product is CASSKASGRTGEQYF.

V usage is TRBV12-3 or TRBV12-4 and J usage is TRBJ2-7, with D uncertain. The ends were cut back, 2 bases at V and 0 bases at J, with 5 bases in the middle. The CDR3 loop spans 13 amino acids. CDR3 DNA: TGTGCCAGCAGTTTAAGCGCCTCCTACGAGCAGTACTTC. Translation gives CASSLSASYEQYF.

The chain's CDR3 is CASSLAGGQGVENEKLFF. CDR3 nucleotide sequence: TGCGCCAGCAGCCTGGCGGGGGGACAGGGTGTCGAGAATGAAAAACTGTTTTTT. J is TRBJ1-4 and V is TRBV5-1; TRBD1 matches at 9 bases. V was pared by 4 bases and J by 5 bases, with 15 bases of the junction left unmatched. The length of the CDR3 is 18 residues. CDR1 and CDR2 (germline): SGHRS, YFSETQ. Full variable domain (outside the CDR3, taken from reference TRBV5-1 and TRBJ1-4): KAGVTQTPRYLIKTRGQQVTLSCSPISGHRSVSWYQQTPGQGLQFLFEYFSETQRNKGNFPGRFSGRQFSNSRSEMNVSTLELGDSALYLCASSLAGGQGVENEKLFFGSGTQLSVL.

The CDR3, as DNA: TGTGCCAGCAGCCTGCGGGGACTAGCGTGGTACGAGCAGTACTTC. It specifies CASSLRGLAWYEQYF. The chain links TRBV6-5 to TRBJ2-7, with TRBD2 identical over 10 bases. The CDR3 runs 15 residues. Looked up from germline, CDR1 is MNHEY and CDR2 is SVGAGI. V lost 6 bases, J lost 4 bases, and 9 bases stayed unmatched.

The chain couples TRBV9 to TRBJ2-3; tentatively, D is TRBD2 (7 bases). Germline V gene lookup returns CDR1 SGDLS and CDR2 YYNGEE. V was clipped by 1 base and J by 5 bases, with 17 bases between them. CDR3 size: 16 residues. CDR3 amino acids: CASSVLSGRDIDTQYF. In DNA form, the CDR3 reads TGTGCCAGCAGCGTACTGTCAGGGAGGGACATAGATACGCAGTATTTT. The full variable domain, in which reference TRBV9 and TRBJ2-3 provide the parts outside the CDR3, is DSGVTQTPKHLITATGQRVTLRCSPRSGDLSVYWYQQSLDQGLQFLIQYYNGEERAKGNILERFSAQQFPDLHSELNLSSLELGDSALYFCASSVLSGRDIDTQYFGPGTRLTVL.

The chain has TRBV5-5 and TRBJ1-5; 8 bases fit TRBD1. The length of the CDR3 is 17 residues. Germline loops: CDR1 SGHKS, CDR2 YYEKEE (reference sequence). V gave up 0 bases and J gave up 0 bases; unmatched junction bases: 5. The CDR3 coding sequence is TGTGCCAGCAGCTTGGCGCCGGACAGGGATAGCAATCAGCCCCAGCATTTT. This sequence encodes CASSLAPDRDSNQPQHF.

The gene calls are TRBV6-5 and TRBJ1-2; D unclear. The CDR3 extends over 12 amino acids. CDR1 is MNHEY and CDR2 is SVGAGI in the germline V gene. V lost 7 bases to trimming and J lost 8 bases, with 14 bases between them. The CDR3: CASMMSPRGYTF. The DNA for the CDR3 is TGTGCCAGCATGATGTCCCCTCGGGGCTACACCTTC.

The chain combines TRBV24-1 with TRBJ1-2; 9 nucleotides align to TRBD1. The CDR3 spans 16 residues. Germline V CDR1 and CDR2: KGHDR, SFDVKD. The J segment lost 6 bases and the V segment lost 0 bases, leaving 7 bases of the junction unmatched. CDR3 loop: CATSDLDSGTGNGYTF. CDR3 coding DNA: TGTGCCACCAGTGATTTGGACTCCGGGACAGGGAATGGCTACACCTTC.